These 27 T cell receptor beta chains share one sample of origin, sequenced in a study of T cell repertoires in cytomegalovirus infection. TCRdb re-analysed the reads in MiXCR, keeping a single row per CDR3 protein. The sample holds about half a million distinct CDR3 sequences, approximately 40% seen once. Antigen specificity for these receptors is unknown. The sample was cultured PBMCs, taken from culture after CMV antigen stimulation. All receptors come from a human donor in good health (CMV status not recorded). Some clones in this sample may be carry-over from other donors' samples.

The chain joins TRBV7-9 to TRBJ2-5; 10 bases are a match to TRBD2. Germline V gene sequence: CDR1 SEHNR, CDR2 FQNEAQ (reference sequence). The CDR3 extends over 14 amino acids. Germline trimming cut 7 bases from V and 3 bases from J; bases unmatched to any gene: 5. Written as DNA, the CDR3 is TGTGCCAGCACCCATCTAGCGGGGGAAGAGACCCAGTACTTC. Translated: CASTHLAGEETQYF.

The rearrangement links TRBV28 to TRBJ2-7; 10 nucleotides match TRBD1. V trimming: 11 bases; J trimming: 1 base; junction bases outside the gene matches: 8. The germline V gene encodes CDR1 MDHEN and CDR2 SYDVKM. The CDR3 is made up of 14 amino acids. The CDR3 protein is CAAGDRGNSYEQYF. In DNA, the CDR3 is TGTGCCGCCGGGGACAGGGGTAATTCCTACGAGCAGTACTTC.

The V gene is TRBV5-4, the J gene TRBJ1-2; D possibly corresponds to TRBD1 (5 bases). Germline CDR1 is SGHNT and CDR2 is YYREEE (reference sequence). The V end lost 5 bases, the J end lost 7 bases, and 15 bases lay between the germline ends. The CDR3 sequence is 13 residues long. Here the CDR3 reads CASSSVAGGGYTF. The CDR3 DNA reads TGTGCCAGCAGTTCAGTCGCCGGGGGTGGCTACACCTTC.

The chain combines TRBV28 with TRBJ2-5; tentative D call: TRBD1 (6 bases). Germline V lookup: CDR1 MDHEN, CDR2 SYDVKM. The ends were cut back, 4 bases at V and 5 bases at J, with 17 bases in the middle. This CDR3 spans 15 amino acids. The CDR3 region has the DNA TGTGCCAGCAGTTGGGGGCCGGCGGGCGGGGAGACCCAGTACTTC. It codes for CASSWGPAGGETQYF.

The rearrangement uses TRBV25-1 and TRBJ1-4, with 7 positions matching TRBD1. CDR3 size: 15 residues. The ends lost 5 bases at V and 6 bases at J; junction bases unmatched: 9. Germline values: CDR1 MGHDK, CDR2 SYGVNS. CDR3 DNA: TGTGCCAGCAGTCCTCCGGGACAGAATTATGAAAAACTGTTTTTT. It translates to CASSPPGQNYEKLFF. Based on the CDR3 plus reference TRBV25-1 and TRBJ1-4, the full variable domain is EADIYQTPRYLVIGTGKKITLECSQTMGHDKMYWYQQDPGMELHLIHYSYGVNSTEKGDLSSESTVSRIRTEHFPLTLESARPSHTSQYLCASSPPGQNYEKLFFGSGTQLSVL.

In nucleotides, the CDR3 is TGCAGCGTTGTACAGGGGATTGGGCAGTTCTTC. It encodes CSVVQGIGQFF. The chain uses TRBV29-1 and TRBJ2-1, with 7 bases fitting TRBD1. J was trimmed by 12 bases and V by 4 bases; bases with no gene match: 6. The CDR3 length is 11 residues. The germline V gene has CDR1 SQVTM and CDR2 ANQGSEA.

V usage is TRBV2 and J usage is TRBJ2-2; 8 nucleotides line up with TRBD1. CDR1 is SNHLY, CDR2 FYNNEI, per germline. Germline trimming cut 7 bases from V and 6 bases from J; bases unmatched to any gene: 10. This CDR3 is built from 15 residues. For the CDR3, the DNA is TGTGCCAGCACCCCGGGACAGGCCATTCCCGGGGAGCTGTTTTTT. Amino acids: CASTPGQAIPGELFF.

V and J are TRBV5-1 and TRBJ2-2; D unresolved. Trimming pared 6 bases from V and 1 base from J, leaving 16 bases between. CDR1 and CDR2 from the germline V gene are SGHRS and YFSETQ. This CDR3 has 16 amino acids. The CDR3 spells CASTPNGVGNTGELFF. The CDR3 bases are TGCGCCAGCACTCCAAATGGGGTTGGGAACACCGGGGAGCTGTTTTTT.

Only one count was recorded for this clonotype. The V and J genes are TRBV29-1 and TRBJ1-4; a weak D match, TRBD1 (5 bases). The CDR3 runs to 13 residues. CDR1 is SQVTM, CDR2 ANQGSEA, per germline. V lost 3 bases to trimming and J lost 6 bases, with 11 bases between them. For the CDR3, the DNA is TGCAGCGTTGAGCTGGGGCGGGATGAAAAACTGTTTTTT. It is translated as CSVELGRDEKLFF.

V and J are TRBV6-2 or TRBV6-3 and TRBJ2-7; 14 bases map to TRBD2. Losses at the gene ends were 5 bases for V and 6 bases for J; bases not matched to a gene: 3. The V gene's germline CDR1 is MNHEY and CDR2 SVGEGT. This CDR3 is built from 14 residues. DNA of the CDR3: TGTGCCAGCAGTGGGACTAGCGGGAGTAGCGAGCAGTACTTC. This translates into CASSGTSGSSEQYF.

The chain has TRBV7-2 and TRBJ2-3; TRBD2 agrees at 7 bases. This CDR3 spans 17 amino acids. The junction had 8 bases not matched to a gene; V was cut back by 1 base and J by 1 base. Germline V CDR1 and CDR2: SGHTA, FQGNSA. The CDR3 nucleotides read TGTGCCAGCAGCTTAGAGAGGTCGAGCGGGGGCACAGATACGCAGTATTTT. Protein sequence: CASSLERSSGGTDTQYF.

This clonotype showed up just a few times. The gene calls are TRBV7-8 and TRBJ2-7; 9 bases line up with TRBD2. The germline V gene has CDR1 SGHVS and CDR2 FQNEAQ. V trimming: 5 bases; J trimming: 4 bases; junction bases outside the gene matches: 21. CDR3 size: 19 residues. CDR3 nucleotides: TGTGCCAGCAGCACCCATGCCAGGGGCCGTAGCGGGAGAAATTACGAGCAGTACTTC. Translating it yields CASSTHARGRSGRNYEQYF. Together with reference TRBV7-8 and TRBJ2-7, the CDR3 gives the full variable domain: GAGVSQSPRYKVAKRGQDVALRCDPISGHVSLFWYQQALGQGPEFLTYFQNEAQLDKSGLPSDRFFAERPEGSVSTLKIQRTQQEDSAVYLCASSTHARGRSGRNYEQYFGPGTRLTVT.

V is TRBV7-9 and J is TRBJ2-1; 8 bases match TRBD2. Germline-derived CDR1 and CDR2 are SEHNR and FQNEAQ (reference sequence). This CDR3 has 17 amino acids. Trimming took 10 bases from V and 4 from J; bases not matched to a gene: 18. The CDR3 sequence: CATQVGGGGKIYNEQFF. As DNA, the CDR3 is TGTGCCACCCAGGTCGGAGGCGGGGGGAAGATATACAATGAGCAGTTCTTC. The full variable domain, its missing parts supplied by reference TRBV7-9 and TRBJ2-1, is DTGVSQNPRHKITKRGQNVTFRCDPISEHNRLYWYRQTLGQGPEFLTYFQNEAQLEKSRLLSDRFSAERPKGSFSTLEIQRTEQGDSAMYLCATQVGGGGKIYNEQFFGPGTRLTVL.

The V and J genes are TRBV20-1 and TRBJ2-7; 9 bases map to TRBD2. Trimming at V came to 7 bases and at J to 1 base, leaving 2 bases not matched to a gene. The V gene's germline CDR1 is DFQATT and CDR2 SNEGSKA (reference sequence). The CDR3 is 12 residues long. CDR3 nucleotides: TGCAGTGGACTAGCGGCTTCCTACGAGCAGTACTTC. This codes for CSGLAASYEQYF.

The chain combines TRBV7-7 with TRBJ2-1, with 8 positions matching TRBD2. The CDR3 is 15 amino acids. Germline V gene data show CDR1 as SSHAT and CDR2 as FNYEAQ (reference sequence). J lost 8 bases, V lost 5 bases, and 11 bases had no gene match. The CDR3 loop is CASSPRPGGQYEQFF. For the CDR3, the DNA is TGTGCCAGCAGCCCCCGGCCGGGGGGGCAATATGAGCAGTTCTTC.

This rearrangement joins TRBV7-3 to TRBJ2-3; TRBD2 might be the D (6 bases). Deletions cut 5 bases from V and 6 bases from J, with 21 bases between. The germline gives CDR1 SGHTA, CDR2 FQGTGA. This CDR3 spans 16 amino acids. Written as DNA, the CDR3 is TGTGCCAGCAGCATCGCGGGGTCGTGGCCTCAGGATACGCAGTATTTT. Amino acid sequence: CASSIAGSWPQDTQYF.

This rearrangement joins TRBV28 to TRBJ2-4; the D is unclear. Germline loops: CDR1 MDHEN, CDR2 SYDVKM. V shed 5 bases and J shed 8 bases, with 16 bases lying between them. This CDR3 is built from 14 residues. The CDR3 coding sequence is TGTGCCAGCAGTCCTAGTGGGCGTGGAGACATTCAGTACTTC. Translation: CASSPSGRGDIQYF.

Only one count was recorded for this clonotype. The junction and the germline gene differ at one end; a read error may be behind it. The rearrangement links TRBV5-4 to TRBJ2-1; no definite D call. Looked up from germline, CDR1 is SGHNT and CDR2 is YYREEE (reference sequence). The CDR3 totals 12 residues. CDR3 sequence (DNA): TGTACCAGCAGCTTGGACGAGAATGAGCAGTTCTTC. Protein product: CTSSLDENEQFF.

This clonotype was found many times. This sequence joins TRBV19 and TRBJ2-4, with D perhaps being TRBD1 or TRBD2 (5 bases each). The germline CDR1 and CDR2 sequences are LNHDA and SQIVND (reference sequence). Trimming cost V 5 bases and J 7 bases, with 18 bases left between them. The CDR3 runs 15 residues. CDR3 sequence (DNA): TGTGCCAGTAGTTCCCAAATGTCGGGACCCAACATTCAGTACTTC. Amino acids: CASSSQMSGPNIQYF.

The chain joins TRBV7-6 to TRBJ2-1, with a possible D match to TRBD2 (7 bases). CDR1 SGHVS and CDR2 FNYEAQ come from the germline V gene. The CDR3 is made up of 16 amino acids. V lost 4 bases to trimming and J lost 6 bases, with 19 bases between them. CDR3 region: CASSSQPGGPINEQFF. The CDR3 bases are TGTGCCAGCAGCTCCCAGCCCGGGGGGCCCATCAATGAGCAGTTCTTC.

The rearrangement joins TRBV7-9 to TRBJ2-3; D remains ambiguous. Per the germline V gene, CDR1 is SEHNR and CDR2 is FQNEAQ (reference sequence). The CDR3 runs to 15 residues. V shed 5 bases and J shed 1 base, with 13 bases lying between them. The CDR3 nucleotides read TGTGCCAGCAGCAACAGTGGCCCAGGCACAGATACGCAGTATTTT. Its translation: CASSNSGPGTDTQYF. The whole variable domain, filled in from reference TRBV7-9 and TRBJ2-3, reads DTGVSQNPRHKITKRGQNVTFRCDPISEHNRLYWYRQTLGQGPEFLTYFQNEAQLEKSRLLSDRFSAERPKGSFSTLEIQRTEQGDSAMYLCASSNSGPGTDTQYFGPGTRLTVL.

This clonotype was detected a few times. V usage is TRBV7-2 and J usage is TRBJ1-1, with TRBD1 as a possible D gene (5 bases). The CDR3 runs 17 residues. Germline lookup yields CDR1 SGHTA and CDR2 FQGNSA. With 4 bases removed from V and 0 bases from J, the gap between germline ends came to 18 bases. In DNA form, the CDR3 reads TGTGCCAGCAGCTCCGGGTGGGGGTTCCCCATGAACACTGAAGCTTTCTTT. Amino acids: CASSSGWGFPMNTEAFF. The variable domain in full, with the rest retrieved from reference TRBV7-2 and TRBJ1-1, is GAGVSQSPSNKVTEKGKDVELRCDPISGHTALYWYRQSLGQGLEFLIYFQGNSAPDKSGLPSDRFSAERTGGSVSTLTIQRTQQEDSAVYLCASSSGWGFPMNTEAFFGQGTRLTVV.

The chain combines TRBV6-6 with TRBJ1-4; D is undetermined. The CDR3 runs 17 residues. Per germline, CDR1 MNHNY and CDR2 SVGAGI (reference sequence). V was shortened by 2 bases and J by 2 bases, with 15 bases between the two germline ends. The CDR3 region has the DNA TGTGCCAGCAGTTACGGCACACAGAGGGTCACTAATGAAAAACTGTTTTTT. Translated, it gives CASSYGTQRVTNEKLFF.

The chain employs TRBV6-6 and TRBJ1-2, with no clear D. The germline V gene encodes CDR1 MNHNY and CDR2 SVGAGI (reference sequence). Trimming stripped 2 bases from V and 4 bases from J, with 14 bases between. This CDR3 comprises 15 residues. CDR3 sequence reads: CASSYPTGRRYGYTF. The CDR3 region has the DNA TGTGCCAGCAGTTACCCTACCGGACGTCGCTATGGCTACACCTTC.

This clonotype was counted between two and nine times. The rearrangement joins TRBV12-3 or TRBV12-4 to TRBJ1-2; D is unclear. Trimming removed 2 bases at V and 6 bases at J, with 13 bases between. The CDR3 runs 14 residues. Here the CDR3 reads CASSLRRMANGYTF. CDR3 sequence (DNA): TGTGCCAGCAGTTTACGGAGGATGGCGAATGGCTACACCTTC.

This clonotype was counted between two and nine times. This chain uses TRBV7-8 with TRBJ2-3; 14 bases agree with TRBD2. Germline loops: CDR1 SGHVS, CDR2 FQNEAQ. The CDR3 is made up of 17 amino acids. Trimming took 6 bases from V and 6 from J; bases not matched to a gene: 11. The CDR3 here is CASRRLGTSGSIDTQYF. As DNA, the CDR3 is TGTGCCAGCAGAAGATTAGGGACTAGCGGGAGTATCGATACGCAGTATTTT.

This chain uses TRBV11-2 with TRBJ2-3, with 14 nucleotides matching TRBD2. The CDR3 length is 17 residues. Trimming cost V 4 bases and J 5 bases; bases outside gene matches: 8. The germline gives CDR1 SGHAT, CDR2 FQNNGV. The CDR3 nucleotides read TGTGCCAGCAGCTGGAGACTAGCGGGGGGGCTTGTAGATACGCAGTATTTT. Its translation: CASSWRLAGGLVDTQYF.